This paragraph covers one T cell receptor beta chain sequence. Its antigen is currently unknown. The sample belongs to a study of metastatic and nonmetastatic thyroid tumors. About the study: Malignant thyroid and benign thyroid patients provided blood and tumor or nodule tissue whose repertoires were compared. Study results and limitations: A significant increase in TCR beta diversity was reportedly seen in malignant thyroid tumors relative to benign nodules, in blood and tumor.

The CDR3 spans 13 residues. Germline lookup yields CDR1 MNHEY and CDR2 SMNVEV (reference sequence). V shed 6 bases, J shed 7 bases, and the junction held 1 base outside the gene matches. Under the authors' procedure: In papillary thyroid cancer, a distant-metastasis classifier was built using CDR3 differences across clinicopathological groups. TCRdb reprocessed the PCR reads using MiXCR. The V and J calls here are based on TCRdb, not the publication. This table holds some 20,000 clones, 27% found once. Patients had received no treatment of any kind before thyroid surgery. The clonotype originates from a female donor with papillary thyroid cancer or a benign thyroid nodule (not recorded which). Some clones in this sample may be carry-over from other donors' samples. V and J are TRBV27 and TRBJ2-1; TRBD2 matches 12 bases. Sequences were obtained from blood. The CDR3 protein is CASRTSGRNEQFF. For the CDR3, the DNA is TGTGCCAGCAGGACTAGCGGGAGAAATGAGCAGTTCTTC.